Following are 17 T cell receptor beta chains from one sample sequenced in a study of OX40 agonist ivuxolimab in advanced cancers. Clones were sequenced by immunoSEQ multiplex PCR, and TCRdb holds only the in-frame ones, with some missing. The sample yields 25,000 to 35,000 clones, around 83% seen once. The sample consisted of CD4+ or CD8+ T cells sorted from blood, taken in a trial of the OX40 agonist ivuxolimab. The origin of the receptors is an adult with an advanced solid tumor such as melanoma, head and neck, liver or kidney cancer.

This clone was found a few times. This rearrangement joins TRBV7-9 to TRBJ1-1; D may be TRBD1 (6 bases). The CDR3 has 16 residues. Germline CDR1 reads SEHNR; CDR2 reads FQNEAQ (reference sequence). V dropped 5 bases and J dropped 0 bases, with 16 bases sitting between them. The CDR3 loop reads CASSPGTFTMNTEAFF. The CDR3 region has the DNA TGTGCCAGCAGCCCAGGGACATTCACGATGAACACTGAAGCTTTCTTT.

The chain has TRBV5-1 and TRBJ2-3; 12 nucleotides match TRBD2. CDR1 SGHRS and CDR2 YFSETQ come from the germline V gene. CDR3 length: 16 residues. Unmatched junction bases numbered 6, after V lost 3 bases and J lost 4 bases. In DNA, the CDR3 is TGCGCCAGCAGCTCCCAACTAGCGGGGGGCTCAGATACGCAGTATTTT. Translated: CASSSQLAGGSDTQYF.

The CDR3, as DNA: TGCGCCAGCACCACAGGGTCCACCGGGGAGCTGTTTTTT. Translating gives CASTTGSTGELFF. This sequence joins TRBV5-1 and TRBJ2-2, with a weak D call TRBD1 (6 bases). Germline V gene data show CDR1 as SGHRS and CDR2 as YFSETQ. The CDR3 spans 13 residues. The germline V and J ends were trimmed by 6 bases and 4 bases, with 10 bases remaining between them.

The J gene is TRBJ2-2, the V gene TRBV5-8; possible D gene TRBD2, 5 bases. V dropped 4 bases and J dropped 4 bases, with 17 bases sitting between them. This CDR3 region has 16 residues. Germline loops: CDR1 SGHTS, CDR2 YDEGEE. The CDR3 DNA sequence: TGTGCCAGCAGCACTGACGGACTCTCGTTCACCGGGGAGCTGTTTTTT. It yields the protein CASSTDGLSFTGELFF.

This chain uses TRBV11-2 with TRBJ1-4, with D perhaps TRBD1 (6 bases). In germline, CDR1 is SGHAT, CDR2 FQNNGV. V was pared by 3 bases and J by 2 bases, with 13 bases between. The CDR3 loop spans 16 amino acids. CDR3 amino acids: CASSFDRGLTNEKLFF. The CDR3 coding sequence is TGTGCCAGCAGCTTCGACCGGGGGCTGACTAATGAAAAACTGTTTTTT. The whole variable domain, remainder taken from reference TRBV11-2 and TRBJ1-4, is EAGVAQSPRYKIIEKRQSVAFWCNPISGHATLYWYQQILGQGPKLLIQFQNNGVVDDSQLPKDRFSAERLKGVDSTLKIQPAKLEDSAVYLCASSFDRGLTNEKLFFGSGTQLSVL.

The chain carries TRBV6-5 and TRBJ2-5; TRBD2 matches at 12 bases. The germline CDR1 and CDR2 sequences are MNHEY and SVGAGI. J was trimmed by 5 bases and V by 4 bases; bases with no gene match: 2. CDR3 length equals 14 residues. The CDR3 coding sequence is TGTGCCAGCAGTTCTAGCGGGGGGGCGGAGACCCAGTACTTC. It codes for CASSSSGGAETQYF.

This chain links TRBV7-2 with TRBJ2-5; D assignment may be TRBD1 or TRBD2 (5 bases each). The J call may not be correct, given that the DNA end is closer to TRBJ2-7. The CDR3 is made up of 14 amino acids. Germline CDR1 is SGHTA and CDR2 is FQGNSA. DNA of the CDR3: TGTGCCAGCAGCTTGGTGGGGGACTCCTACGAGCAGTACTTC. This translates into CASSLVGDSYEQYF.

The chain has TRBV2 and TRBJ2-3, with 8 bases fitting TRBD2. Germline CDR1 SNHLY, CDR2 FYNNEI. The CDR3 contains 16 residues. After removal of 3 bases from V and 3 bases from J, the junction contained 8 bases not matched to a gene. CDR3 residues: CASSESGAGGTDTQYF. The CDR3 DNA reads TGTGCCAGCAGTGAGAGTGGGGCGGGGGGTACAGATACGCAGTATTTT.

The rearrangement joins TRBV6-1 to TRBJ1-5; D is unclear. Germline assignment: CDR1 MNHNS and CDR2 SASEGT. The CDR3 totals 15 residues. Trimming left V 6 bases short and J 1 base short, with 13 bases between. CDR3 in amino acids: CASRLVQPSNQPQHF. In DNA form, the CDR3 reads TGTGCCAGCAGATTGGTCCAGCCGAGCAATCAGCCCCAGCATTTT.

The V and J genes are TRBV7-9 and TRBJ2-3; unclear D gene. Germline-derived CDR1 and CDR2 are SEHNR and FQNEAQ (reference sequence). V lost 5 bases and J 6 bases, leaving 12 bases between the germline ends. The CDR3 runs 13 residues. The CDR3 sequence is CASSQGSWDTQYF. The CDR3, as DNA: TGTGCCAGCAGCCAAGGAAGCTGGGATACGCAGTATTTT.

The table lists this clone with a few counts. The chain combines TRBV2 with TRBJ1-2; 9 nucleotides agree with TRBD1. The length of the CDR3 is 15 residues. Losses at the gene ends were 6 bases for V and 8 bases for J; bases not matched to a gene: 13. Germline values: CDR1 SNHLY, CDR2 FYNNEI. CDR3 residues: CASRRPPGQGAGYTF. The CDR3 bases are TGTGCCAGCAGGCGCCCCCCGGGACAGGGCGCCGGCTACACCTTC. Filled out from reference TRBV2 and TRBJ1-2, the complete variable domain reads EPEVTQTPSHQVTQMGQEVILRCVPISNHLYFYWYRQILGQKVEFLVSFYNNEISEKSEIFDDQFSVERPDGSNFTLKIRSTKLEDSAMYFCASRRPPGQGAGYTFGSGTRLTVV.

This clone was observed a single time. The V gene is TRBV19, the J gene TRBJ1-3; D is ambiguous. Deletions cut 10 bases from V and 0 bases from J, with 16 bases between. Per germline, CDR1 LNHDA and CDR2 SQIVND (reference sequence). CDR3 length: 15 amino acids. CDR3: CATSKSATSGNTIYF. The CDR3 bases are TGTGCCACCTCAAAGTCAGCCACCTCTGGAAACACCATATATTTT. Full variable domain (outside the CDR3, taken from reference TRBV19 and TRBJ1-3): DGGITQSPKYLFRKEGQNVTLSCEQNLNHDAMYWYRQDPGQGLRLIYYSQIVNDFQKGDIAEGYSVSREKKESFPLTVTSAQKNPTAFYLCATSKSATSGNTIYFGEGSWLTVV.

This clone was seen a single time. The chain is built from TRBV7-9 and TRBJ1-1; D not resolved. The CDR3 runs to 14 residues. Germline V gene data show CDR1 as SEHNR and CDR2 as FQNEAQ (reference sequence). V lost 2 bases and J lost 0, with 7 bases in between. CDR3 sequence reads: CASSLSAVNTEAFF. The CDR3 region has the DNA TGTGCCAGCAGCTTATCGGCAGTGAACACTGAAGCTTTCTTT.

The rearrangement uses TRBV28 and TRBJ2-5, with D tentatively TRBD1 (6 bases). With the DNA end fitting TRBJ2-7 better, the J assignment may be wrong. The CDR3 sequence is 14 residues long. CDR1 and CDR2 (germline): MDHEN, SYDVKM. In DNA form, the CDR3 reads TGTGCCAGCAGTTCCGGACAGCACTCCTACGAGCAGTACTTC. Encoded protein: CASSSGQHSYEQYF.

The chain recombines TRBV6-1 with TRBJ1-6; 10 positions match TRBD1. Trimming at V came to 4 bases and at J to 10 bases, leaving 4 bases not matched to a gene. Germline values: CDR1 MNHNS, CDR2 SASEGT. There are 14 residues in the CDR3. The CDR3 DNA is TGTGCCAGCAGTGCGACAGGGGGCAAATCACCCCTCCACTTT. Amino acid sequence: CASSATGGKSPLHF.

The rearrangement joins TRBV25-1 to TRBJ2-2; D gene unclear. V was trimmed by 8 bases and J by 6 bases, leaving 7 bases between them. The CDR3 totals 11 residues. Germline CDR1 reads MGHDK; CDR2 reads SYGVNS. In DNA, the CDR3 is TGTGCCAGCCGGCTGGCCGGGGAGCTGTTTTTT. Protein sequence: CASRLAGELFF.

The chain is built from TRBV28 and TRBJ1-2, with D possibly matching TRBD1 (5 bases). Trimming cost V 5 bases and J 4 bases, with 14 bases left between them. The CDR3 length is 14 residues. Germline CDR1 reads MDHEN; CDR2 reads SYDVKM. The CDR3 spells CASSIGSGSYGYTF. The CDR3 coding sequence is TGTGCCAGCAGTATAGGTTCAGGGAGCTATGGCTACACCTTC.